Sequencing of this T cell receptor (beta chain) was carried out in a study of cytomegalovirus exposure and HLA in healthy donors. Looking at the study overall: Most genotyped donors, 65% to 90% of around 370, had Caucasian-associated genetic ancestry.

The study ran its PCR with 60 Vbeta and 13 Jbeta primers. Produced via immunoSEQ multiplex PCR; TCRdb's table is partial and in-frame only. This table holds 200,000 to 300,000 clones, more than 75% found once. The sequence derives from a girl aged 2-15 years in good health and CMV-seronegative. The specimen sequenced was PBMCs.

Here the CDR3 DNA reads TGTGCCAGTAGTTACCCCCGGGACATGAATAACTATGGCTACACCTTC. This translates into CASSYPRDMNNYGYTF. The chain links TRBV19 to TRBJ1-2; D possibly corresponds to TRBD1 (6 bases). Trimming cost V 5 bases and J 1 base, with 17 bases left between them. The CDR3 is made up of 16 amino acids. The germline V gene encodes CDR1 LNHDA and CDR2 SQIVND (reference sequence). Full variable domain (remainder filled in from reference TRBV19 and TRBJ1-2): DGGITQSPKYLFRKEGQNVTLSCEQNLNHDAMYWYRQDPGQGLRLIYYSQIVNDFQKGDIAEGYSVSREKKESFPLTVTSAQKNPTAFYLCASSYPRDMNNYGYTFGSGTRLTVV.